This TCR beta chain was observed in a study of cytomegalovirus exposure and HLA in healthy donors. PCR employed 60 Vbeta and 13 Jbeta primers. Measured with immunoSEQ multiplex PCR; TCRdb has only the in-frame clones, and not every one. The data hold 150,000 to 180,000 clones, with around 79% observed a single time. The CDR3 extends over 14 amino acids. The V gene's germline CDR1 is MRHNA and CDR2 SNTAGT. Trimming cost V 6 bases and J 2 bases, with 13 bases left between them. V usage is TRBV6-4 and J usage is TRBJ2-5, with D possibly TRBD1 on 7 matching bases. Sequenced sample: PBMCs. The sequence was obtained from a man aged 25-45 years in good health and CMV-seropositive. The CDR3 is CASRPGGRQETQYF. The CDR3 nucleotides are TGTGCCAGCAGGCCAGGGGGGAGACAAGAGACCCAGTACTTC.